Below are 16 T cell receptor beta chains sequenced from a single sample in a study of T cell repertoires in cytomegalovirus infection. For these receptors, no antigen is known. TCRdb fed the reads into MiXCR, producing one record per CDR3 protein. The profile shows roughly 68,000 distinct CDR3 sequences, 20% to 25% of them singletons. The specimen was CD8+ T cells from cultured PBMCs, collected from culture after CMV antigen stimulation. Source of these receptors: a human donor in good health (CMV status not recorded). Some clones in this sample may be carry-over from other donors' samples.

This clonotype was counted between two and nine times. This chain uses TRBV12-3 or TRBV12-4 with TRBJ1-2; 7 positions agree with TRBD1. Trimming removed 7 bases from V and 8 bases from J; junction bases left unmatched: 25. The CDR3 has 18 residues. CDR3 sequence: CASTPSGTAARSSDGYTF. For the CDR3, the DNA is TGTGCCAGCACCCCGTCCGGGACAGCTGCAAGGTCTTCCGACGGCTACACCTTC.

This clonotype was observed a handful of times. The chain employs TRBV6-1 and TRBJ1-2; D uncertain. Trimming took off 2 bases at V and 8 bases at J, with 9 bases between the two ends. The CDR3 spans 12 residues. Germline V gives CDR1 MNHNS, CDR2 SASEGT. The CDR3 DNA sequence: TGTGCCAGCAGTGAACTAAACGGCGGCTACACCTTC. This gives the protein CASSELNGGYTF.

This clonotype was seen more than once but under ten times. The gene calls are TRBV4-3 and TRBJ2-2; D may be TRBD1 (5 bases). The CDR3 loop spans 22 amino acids. Germline V lookup: CDR1 LGHNA, CDR2 YSLEER. V was clipped by 0 bases and J by 0 bases, with 26 bases between them. CDR3 region: CASSQDLIFRDTPRANTGELFF. CDR3 in DNA: TGCGCCAGCAGCCAAGATCTTATCTTTCGTGACACCCCCAGGGCGAACACCGGGGAGCTGTTTTTT.

The chain links TRBV7-2 to TRBJ2-7; 8 bases align to TRBD2. Unmatched junction bases numbered 7, after V lost 5 bases and J lost 4 bases. The CDR3 length is 14 residues. Germline V gene data show CDR1 as SGHTA and CDR2 as FQGNSA. DNA of the CDR3: TGTGCCAGCAGCCTCAGCGGGGGTCAGTACGAGCAGTACTTC. Its translation: CASSLSGGQYEQYF.

This chain joins TRBV10-3 and TRBJ1-1; D perhaps matches TRBD1 (6 bases). In germline, CDR1 is ENHRY, CDR2 SYGVKD. The ends were cut back, 3 bases at V and 4 bases at J, with 24 bases in the middle. CDR3 size: 18 residues. CDR3 sequence: CAISDRPQGRGGGTEAFF. CDR3 nucleotides: TGTGCCATCAGTGACCGACCTCAGGGCAGGGGAGGGGGCACTGAAGCTTTCTTT.

This clonotype was picked up many times. The CDR3: CASSFWDRGGTEAFF. The CDR3 DNA is TGTGCCAGCAGTTTTTGGGACAGGGGAGGAACTGAAGCTTTCTTT. The V gene is TRBV12-3 or TRBV12-4, the J gene TRBJ1-1, with TRBD1 matching 10 bases. The J segment lost 5 bases and the V segment lost 3 bases, leaving 6 bases of the junction unmatched. This CDR3 spans 15 amino acids.

Only a few counts were recorded for this clonotype. The chain has TRBV7-9 and TRBJ1-1; 9 bases map to TRBD1. V gave up 7 bases and J gave up 0 bases; unmatched junction bases: 9. CDR1 is SEHNR, CDR2 FQNEAQ, per germline (reference sequence). CDR3 length: 16 residues. The CDR3 coding sequence is TGTGCCAGCACTCCCGGGACAGGGAAAATGAACACTGAAGCTTTCTTT. It is translated as CASTPGTGKMNTEAFF.

This clonotype was seen ten or more times. V gene TRBV11-2 combines with J gene TRBJ1-1; D not certain. Looked up from germline, CDR1 is SGHAT and CDR2 is FQNNGV. CDR3 length: 17 residues. Trimming removed 7 bases from V and 0 bases from J, with 21 bases in between. CDR3 protein: CASTATGTLGLNTEAFF. CDR3 nucleotide sequence: TGTGCCAGCACCGCAACCGGCACCCTCGGGTTGAACACTGAAGCTTTCTTT.

The chain links TRBV7-9 to TRBJ2-7, with a possible D match to TRBD2 (6 bases). With 1 base removed from V and 7 bases from J, the gap between germline ends came to 14 bases. The CDR3 runs 14 residues. Per germline, CDR1 SEHNR and CDR2 FQNEAQ (reference sequence). The CDR3, as DNA: TGTGCCAGCAGCTTAGACTACGGGACTTTGGAGCAGTACTTC. This gives the protein CASSLDYGTLEQYF.

This clonotype was picked up a small number of times. The genes are TRBV7-9 and TRBJ2-3, with TRBD2 as a possible D gene (6 bases). CDR1 and CDR2 (germline): SEHNR, FQNEAQ (reference sequence). The V gene lost 5 bases and the J gene lost 0 bases, with 27 bases spanning the gap. The CDR3 has 20 residues. For the CDR3, the DNA is TGTGCCAGCAGCCACCAGAGCGTGACTAGTCCGGGAACTAGCACAGATACGCAGTATTTT. Translated, it gives CASSHQSVTSPGTSTDTQYF.

In its sample, this clonotype was seen a few times. The rearrangement joins TRBV7-2 to TRBJ1-6; D ambiguous. This CDR3 region has 13 residues. Trimming took 5 bases from V and 13 from J, leaving 15 bases between them. Germline V lookup: CDR1 SGHTA, CDR2 FQGNSA. CDR3 nucleotides: TGTGCCAGCAGCGGGCCGGGAGAAGGGCCCCTCCACTTT. Protein sequence: CASSGPGEGPLHF.

This clonotype was recorded a few times. This chain connects TRBV6-2 or TRBV6-3 to TRBJ1-5, with D uncertain. Deletions cut 6 bases from V and 5 bases from J, with 8 bases between. Per germline, CDR1 MNHEY and CDR2 SVGEGT. The CDR3 runs 12 residues. The CDR3 protein is CASSPPYQPQHF. The CDR3 nucleotides are TGTGCCAGCAGCCCGCCCTATCAGCCCCAGCATTTT.

The J gene is TRBJ2-2, the V gene TRBV19; 12 bases are shared with TRBD2. Germline CDR1 is LNHDA and CDR2 is SQIVND (reference sequence). The V segment lost 7 bases and the J segment 7 bases; nucleotides outside the gene matches: 7. The CDR3 extends over 15 amino acids. In nucleotides, the CDR3 is TGTGCCAGTACCTCTAGCGGGGGGGCCCTCGGGGAGCTGTTTTTT. It specifies CASTSSGGALGELFF.

V and J are TRBV7-9 and TRBJ1-6, with D perhaps TRBD1 (6 bases). Per germline, CDR1 SEHNR and CDR2 FQNEAQ (reference sequence). This CDR3 comprises 16 residues. V lost 8 bases, J lost 2 bases, and 16 bases lay in between. Here the CDR3 reads CASSETGYPYNSPLHF. CDR3 coding DNA: TGTGCCAGCTCCGAAACAGGGTACCCCTATAATTCACCCCTCCACTTT. Looking up the rest from reference TRBV7-9 and TRBJ1-6 gives the full variable domain: DTGVSQNPRHKITKRGQNVTFRCDPISEHNRLYWYRQTLGQGPEFLTYFQNEAQLEKSRLLSDRFSAERPKGSFSTLEIQRTEQGDSAMYLCASSETGYPYNSPLHFGNGTRLTVT.

This clonotype occurred a few times. V gene TRBV7-2 combines with J gene TRBJ1-5, with a tentative D call TRBD1 (5 bases). Germline CDR1 is SGHTA and CDR2 is FQGNSA. V was trimmed by 5 bases and J by 0 bases, leaving 17 bases between them. The CDR3 runs 17 residues. CDR3 DNA: TGTGCCAGCAGCCCGGGACGGACCCGGTATAGCAATCAGCCCCAGCATTTT. Protein sequence: CASSPGRTRYSNQPQHF.

This clonotype came up a few times. This chain joins TRBV7-2 and TRBJ1-5, with 11 bases lining up with TRBD1. This CDR3 is built from 20 residues. Germline V lookup: CDR1 SGHTA, CDR2 FQGNSA. Trimming took 4 bases from V and 3 from J; bases not matched to a gene: 17. The CDR3: CASSSTLGQGVMEFNQPQHF. The CDR3 DNA reads as TGTGCCAGCAGCTCAACCCTGGGACAGGGGGTGATGGAATTCAATCAGCCCCAGCATTTT.